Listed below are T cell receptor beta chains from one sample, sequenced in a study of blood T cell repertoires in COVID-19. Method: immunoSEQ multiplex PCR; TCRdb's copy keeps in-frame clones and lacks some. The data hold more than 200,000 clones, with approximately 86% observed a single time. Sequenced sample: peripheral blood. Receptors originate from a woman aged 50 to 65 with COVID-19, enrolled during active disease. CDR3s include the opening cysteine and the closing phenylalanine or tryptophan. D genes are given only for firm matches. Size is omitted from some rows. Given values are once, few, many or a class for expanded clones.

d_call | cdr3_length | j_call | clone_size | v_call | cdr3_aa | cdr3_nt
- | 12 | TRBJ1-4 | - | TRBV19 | CASSVTQEKLFF | TGTGCCAGTAGTGTGACACAGGAAAAACTGTTTTTT
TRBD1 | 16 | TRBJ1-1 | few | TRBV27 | CASSGPGQGAGTEAFF | TGTGCCAGCAGTGGCCCCGGACAGGGGGCCGGCACTGAAGCTTTCTTT
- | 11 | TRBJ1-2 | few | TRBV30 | CACTVGYGYTF | TGTGCCTGTACCGTCGGGTATGGCTACACCTTC
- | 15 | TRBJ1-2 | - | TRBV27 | CASSFIGTGNLGYTF | TGTGCCAGCAGTTTTATAGGTACAGGGAACTTAGGCTACACCTTC
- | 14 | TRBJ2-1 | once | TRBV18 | CASSPDRGYNEQFF | TGTGCCAGCTCACCAGATAGGGGTTACAATGAGCAGTTCTTC
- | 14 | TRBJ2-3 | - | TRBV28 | CASSLRGTGDTQYF | TGTGCCAGCAGTTTAAGAGGGACTGGGGATACGCAGTATTTT
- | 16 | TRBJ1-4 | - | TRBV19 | CASSITMRATNEKLFF | TGTGCCAGTAGTATTACTATGAGGGCAACTAATGAAAAACTGTTTTTT
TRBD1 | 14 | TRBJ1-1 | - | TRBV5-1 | CASRTDRANTEAFF | TGCGCCAGCAGAACCGACAGGGCGAACACTGAAGCTTTCTTT
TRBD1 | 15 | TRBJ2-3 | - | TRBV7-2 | CASSPDRGLTDTQYF | TGTGCCAGCAGCCCCGACAGGGGGCTGACAGATACGCAGTATTTT
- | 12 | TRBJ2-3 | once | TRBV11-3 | CASSFQTDTQYF | TGTGCCAGCAGCTTCCAGACAGATACGCAGTATTTT
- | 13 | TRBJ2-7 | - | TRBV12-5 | CATGGLNSYEQYF | TGTGCTACCGGCGGGCTAAATTCCTACGAGCAGTACTTC
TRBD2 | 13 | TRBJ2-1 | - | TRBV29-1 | CSVEGGSSNEQFF | TGCAGCGTTGAGGGGGGGAGTTCGAATGAGCAGTTCTTC
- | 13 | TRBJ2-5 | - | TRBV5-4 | CASSPGLQETQYF | TGTGCCAGCAGCCCGGGACTCCAAGAGACCCAGTACTTC
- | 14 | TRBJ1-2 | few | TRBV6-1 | CASSEAHRSWGYTF | TGTGCCAGCAGTGAAGCCCACAGGTCATGGGGCTACACCTTC
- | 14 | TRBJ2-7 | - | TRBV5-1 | CASSLGKKESEQYF | TGCGCCAGCAGCTTGGGTAAGAAGGAGAGCGAGCAGTACTTC
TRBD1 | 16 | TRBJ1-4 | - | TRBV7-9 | CASSQGQATTNEKLFF | TGTGCCAGCAGCCAGGGACAGGCTACAACTAATGAAAAACTGTTTTTT
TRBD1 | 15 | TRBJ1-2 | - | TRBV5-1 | CASSKGQGAQYGYTF | TGCGCCAGCAGCAAGGGACAGGGGGCCCAGTATGGCTACACCTTC
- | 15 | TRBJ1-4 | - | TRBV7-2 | CASSPPGGTNEKLFF | TGTGCCAGCAGCCCTCCGGGGGGAACTAATGAAAAACTGTTTTTT
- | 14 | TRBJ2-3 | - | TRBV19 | CASSMAGATDTQYF | TGTGCCAGTAGTATGGCGGGGGCCACAGATACGCAGTATTTT
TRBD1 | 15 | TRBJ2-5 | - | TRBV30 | CAWSAGTGWQETQYF | TGTGCCTGGAGTGCGGGGACAGGGTGGCAAGAGACCCAGTACTTC
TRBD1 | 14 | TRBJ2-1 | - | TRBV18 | CASRGQAHYNEQFF | TGTGCCAGTAGGGGACAGGCTCACTACAATGAGCAGTTCTTC
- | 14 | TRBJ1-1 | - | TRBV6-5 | CASTIVPRGTEAFF | TGTGCCAGCACCATCGTCCCCAGAGGGACTGAAGCTTTCTTT
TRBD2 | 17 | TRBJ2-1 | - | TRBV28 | CASSLPKAGGSYNEQFF | TGTGCCAGCAGTTTACCCAAGGCGGGGGGATCCTACAATGAGCAGTTCTTC
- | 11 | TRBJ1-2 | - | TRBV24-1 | CATSDLSGYTF | TGTGCCACCAGTGATTTGAGCGGCTACACCTTC
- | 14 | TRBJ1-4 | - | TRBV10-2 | CASTPDSNNEKLFF | TGCGCCAGCACTCCGGACAGTAATAATGAAAAACTGTTTTTT
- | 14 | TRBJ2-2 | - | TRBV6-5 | CASRVVDFTGELFF | TGTGCCAGCCGGGTCGTAGATTTTACCGGGGAGCTGTTTTTT
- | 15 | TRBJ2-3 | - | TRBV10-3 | CAIKRDGGGRYTQYF | TGTGCCATCAAGAGGGACGGCGGGGGCCGGTATACGCAGTATTTT
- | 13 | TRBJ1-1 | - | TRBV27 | CASSLTWNTEAFF | TGTGCCAGCAGTTTAACTTGGAACACTGAAGCTTTCTTT
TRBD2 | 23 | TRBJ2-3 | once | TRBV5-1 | CASSLGQPVGLAGGRTRTDTQYF | TGCGCCAGCAGCTTGGGGCAGCCCGTTGGACTAGCGGGGGGGCGCACCCGGACAGATACGCAGTATTTT
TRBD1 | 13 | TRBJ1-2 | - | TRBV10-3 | CAISWDRGKGYTF | TGTGCCATCAGTTGGGACAGGGGAAAAGGCTACACCTTC
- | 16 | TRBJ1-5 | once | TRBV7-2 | CASSLGRGSLNQPQHF | TGTGCCAGCAGCTTGGGCAGGGGCAGTCTCAATCAGCCCCAGCATTTT
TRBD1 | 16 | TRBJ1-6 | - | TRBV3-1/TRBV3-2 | CASRFDRGSFRSPLHF | TGTGCCAGCAGGTTTGACAGGGGCAGTTTTCGATCACCCCTCCACTTT
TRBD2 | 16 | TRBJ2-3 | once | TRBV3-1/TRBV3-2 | CASSQDRGPGGDTQYF | TGTGCCAGCAGCCAAGATCGTGGTCCGGGAGGGGATACGCAGTATTTT
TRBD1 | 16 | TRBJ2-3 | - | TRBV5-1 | CASSTRTGGSTDTQYF | TGCGCCAGCAGCACCCGGACAGGGGGTAGTACAGATACGCAGTATTTT
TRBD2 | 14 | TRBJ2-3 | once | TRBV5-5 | CASSTSGGDHTQYF | TGTGCCAGCAGTACTAGCGGGGGAGATCATACGCAGTATTTT
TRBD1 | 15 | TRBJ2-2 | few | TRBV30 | CAWRTGGVSTGELFF | TGTGCCTGGAGGACAGGGGGCGTGAGCACCGGGGAGCTGTTTTTT
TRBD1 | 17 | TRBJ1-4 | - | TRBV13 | CASSFYRDSLTNEKLFF | TGTGCCAGCAGCTTCTACCGGGACAGCCTAACTAATGAAAAACTGTTTTTT
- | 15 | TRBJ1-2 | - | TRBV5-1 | CASSLVLGGREGYTF | TGCGCCAGCAGCTTGGTTTTGGGGGGTCGAGAAGGCTACACCTTC
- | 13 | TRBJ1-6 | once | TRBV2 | CAGRDTYNSPLHF | TGTGCCGGACGGGACACCTATAATTCACCCCTCCACTTT
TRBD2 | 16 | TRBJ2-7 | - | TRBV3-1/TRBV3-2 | CASSSGTSGASYEQYF | TGTGCCAGCAGCTCGGGGACTAGCGGGGCCTCCTACGAGCAGTACTTC